Shown below are 4 T cell receptor delta chains from a single sample sequenced in a study of gamma-delta chains in newborns, infants, children (dated by TCRdb to between 2017 and 2020). Instrument on record: Illumina MiSeq. TCRdb reprocessed the public data with the CATT caller; entries with the same nucleotide sequence were combined afterwards. The sample table contains roughly 4,300 delta-chain clones; only one count was recorded for roughly 6.2% of them. About 17% of the sample goes to the ten largest clones. Sequenced material: blood. All receptors come from a child who was a newborn, infant or young child, either healthy, febrile or measles-vaccinated (not recorded which).

In its sample, this clone was seen a few times. The likely explanation is a read error, given a far larger clone one base away. DNA for the CDR3: TGTGCCTGTGGCATACTGGGGGACACCGATAAACTCATCTTT. The encoded protein is CACGILGDTDKLIF. The chain uses TRDV2 and TRDJ1; 8 bases match TRDD3. This CDR3 comprises 14 residues. Germline assignment: CDR1 GEAIGNYY and CDR2 EKD. V gave up 5 bases and J gave up 0 bases; unmatched junction bases: 4.

By sample share, this clone is medium-sized. Possible read error: a much larger clone is one base away. The chain has TRDV2 and TRDJ3, with 9 bases matching TRDD3. Germline loops: CDR1 GEAIGNYY, CDR2 EKD. Unmatched junction bases numbered 2, after V lost 3 bases and J lost 0 bases. CDR3 length equals 17 residues. In nucleotides, the CDR3 is TGTGCCTGTGACCACTGGGGGAGCTCCTGGGACACCCGACAGATGTTTTTC. Residues: CACDHWGSSWDTRQMFF.

This clone has only a few counts. The J gene is TRDJ2, the V gene TRDV2; TRDD3 aligns across 10 bases. Germline trimming cut 4 bases from V and 7 bases from J; bases unmatched to any gene: 5. This CDR3 spans 14 amino acids. CDR1 and CDR2 from the germline V gene are GEAIGNYY and EKD. As DNA, the CDR3 is TGTGCCTGTGAACGGGGGATACGAATAGCACAACTCTTCTTT. Protein: CACERGIRIAQLFF.

This clone is labeled medium-sized (0.01 to 0.1%). The gene calls are TRDV2 and TRDJ2, with 7 bases lining up with TRDD3. This CDR3 spans 17 amino acids. Germline CDR1 is GEAIGNYY and CDR2 is EKD. Trimming at V came to 3 bases and at J to 5 bases, leaving 14 bases not matched to a gene. The CDR3 loop is CACDRLGGDGITAQLFF. CDR3 in DNA: TGTGCCTGTGACCGGCTGGGGGGAGACGGTATAACAGCACAACTCTTCTTT.